What follows are 10 T cell receptor beta chains derived from one specimen sequenced in a study of blood T cell repertoires in COVID-19. The protocol was immunoSEQ multiplex PCR, while the TCRdb copy is restricted to in-frame clones and leaves out a portion. The table lists approximately 90,000 clones, 80% to 90% of them singletons, with 6% to 9.5% in the top ten. The sequenced material came from peripheral blood. The receptors were gathered from a human donor with acute or convalescent COVID-19. The donor label of this sample is uncertain.

The rearrangement links TRBV28 to TRBJ2-7; 9 bases align to TRBD2. The germline gives CDR1 MDHEN, CDR2 SYDVKM. The CDR3 extends over 14 amino acids. J was trimmed by 2 bases and V by 6 bases; bases with no gene match: 5. CDR3 loop: CASSLSGGTYEQYF. Here the CDR3 DNA reads TGTGCCAGCAGCCTGAGCGGGGGGACCTACGAGCAGTACTTC.

V usage is TRBV24-1 and J usage is TRBJ2-1; TRBD1 matches at 7 bases. J was trimmed by 5 bases and V by 7 bases; bases with no gene match: 4. Germline assignment: CDR1 KGHDR and CDR2 SFDVKD. The CDR3 is made up of 13 amino acids. This CDR3 reads CATRGTVNNEQFF. CDR3 nucleotide sequence: TGTGCCACCAGGGGGACAGTCAACAATGAGCAGTTCTTC.

The CDR3 sequence is CASSLQGAGTNEKLFF. CDR3 bases: TGTGCCAGCAGCTTGCAGGGGGCAGGTACTAATGAAAAACTGTTTTTT. The chain is built from TRBV5-4 and TRBJ1-4, with 8 bases identical to TRBD1. The V gene's germline CDR1 is SGHNT and CDR2 YYREEE (reference sequence). After removal of 1 base from V and 2 bases from J, the junction contained 4 bases not matched to a gene. CDR3 length: 16 residues.

This sequence joins TRBV18 and TRBJ2-7; 7 bases align to TRBD1. CDR1 KGHSH and CDR2 LQKENI come from the germline V gene. V lost 0 bases and J lost 3; bases outside the gene matches: 5. This CDR3 has 15 amino acids. This chain's CDR3 is CASSPPTAGGYEQYF. In DNA form, the CDR3 reads TGTGCCAGCTCACCACCAACGGCAGGGGGCTACGAGCAGTACTTC.

The chain carries TRBV25-1 and TRBJ1-2; TRBD1 might be the D (6 bases). This CDR3 is built from 12 residues. Germline V gene data show CDR1 as MGHDK and CDR2 as SYGVNS. With 8 bases removed from V and 7 bases from J, the gap between germline ends came to 14 bases. Here the CDR3 reads CASGNRASGYTF. Here the CDR3 DNA reads TGTGCCAGCGGGAACAGGGCCAGTGGCTACACCTTC.

The rearrangement links TRBV10-2 to TRBJ2-7; 16 nucleotides align to TRBD2. Looked up from germline, CDR1 is WSHSY and CDR2 is SAAADI. There are 17 residues in the CDR3. The V segment lost 7 bases and the J segment 1 base; nucleotides outside the gene matches: 7. CDR3: CASTGGLAGGPSYEQYF. CDR3 bases: TGCGCCAGCACTGGGGGACTAGCGGGGGGGCCATCCTACGAGCAGTACTTC.

The genes are TRBV3-1 (or the pseudogene TRBV3-2) and TRBJ2-5; D unresolved. The V and J ends lost 5 bases and 5 bases respectively, with 15 bases between them. Germline CDR1 and CDR2: LGHDT and YNNKEL (reference sequence). CDR3 length equals 14 residues. CDR3 in amino acids: CASSERLVGETQYF. CDR3 DNA sequence: TGTGCCAGCAGCGAGCGATTAGTTGGGGAGACCCAGTACTTC.

The CDR3 coding sequence is TGTGCCAGCAGTTACTCCCCAGCGGGGGGCCACAACACCGGGGAGCTGTTTTTT. As protein: CASSYSPAGGHNTGELFF. The chain carries TRBV6-2 or TRBV6-3 and TRBJ2-2; 9 nucleotides agree with TRBD2. The CDR3 runs to 18 residues. V lost 0 bases, J lost 2 bases, and 7 bases stayed unmatched. The germline CDR1 and CDR2 sequences are MNHEY and SVGEGT.

This rearrangement joins TRBV15 to TRBJ1-5; 7 positions match TRBD1. Germline CDR1 and CDR2: LNHNV and YYDKDF (reference sequence). With 3 bases clipped from V and 4 bases from J, the junction kept 6 bases outside the gene matches. This CDR3 comprises 15 residues. CDR3 nucleotide sequence: TGTGCCACCAGCAGTACCAGGGGGGAGAATCAGCCCCAGCATTTT. Amino acids: CATSSTRGENQPQHF.

The CDR3 region has the DNA TGTGCCAGCAGCTTGTATGGACAGGGGACCGGGTATGGCTACACCTTC. Its translation: CASSLYGQGTGYGYTF. This chain connects TRBV5-8 to TRBJ1-2; TRBD1 matches at 9 bases. Losses at the gene ends were 1 base for V and 5 bases for J; bases not matched to a gene: 9. The length of the CDR3 is 16 residues. The germline V gene encodes CDR1 SGHTS and CDR2 YDEGEE.